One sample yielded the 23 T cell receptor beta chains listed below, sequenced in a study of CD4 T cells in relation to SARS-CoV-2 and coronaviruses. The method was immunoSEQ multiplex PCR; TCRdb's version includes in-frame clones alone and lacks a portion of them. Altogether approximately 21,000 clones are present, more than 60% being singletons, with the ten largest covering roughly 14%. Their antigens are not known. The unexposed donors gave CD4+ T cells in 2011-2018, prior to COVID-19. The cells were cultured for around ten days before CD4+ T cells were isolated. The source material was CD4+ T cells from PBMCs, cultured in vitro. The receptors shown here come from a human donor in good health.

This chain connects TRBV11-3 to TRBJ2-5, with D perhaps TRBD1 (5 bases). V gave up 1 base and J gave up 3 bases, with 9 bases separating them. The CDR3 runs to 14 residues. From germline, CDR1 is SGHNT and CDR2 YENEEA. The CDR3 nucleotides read TGTGCCAGCAGCTTAGGTCCGACAGAAGAGACCCAGTACTTC. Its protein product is CASSLGPTEETQYF.

CDR3 protein: CASSLDVAVDEQYF. Here the CDR3 DNA reads TGCGCCAGCAGCTTGGACGTGGCTGTAGACGAGCAGTACTTC. The chain joins TRBV5-1 to TRBJ2-7; D is undetermined. This CDR3 region has 14 residues. With 0 bases removed from V and 5 bases from J, the gap between germline ends came to 12 bases. Germline V gives CDR1 SGHRS, CDR2 YFSETQ.

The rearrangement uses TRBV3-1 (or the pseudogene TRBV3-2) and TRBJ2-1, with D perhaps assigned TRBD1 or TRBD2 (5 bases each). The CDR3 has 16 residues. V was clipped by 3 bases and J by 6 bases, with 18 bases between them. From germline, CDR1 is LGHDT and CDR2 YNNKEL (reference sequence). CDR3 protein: CASSHPRGLGPNEQFF. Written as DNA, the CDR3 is TGTGCCAGCAGCCACCCTCGGGGTTTGGGGCCCAATGAGCAGTTCTTC.

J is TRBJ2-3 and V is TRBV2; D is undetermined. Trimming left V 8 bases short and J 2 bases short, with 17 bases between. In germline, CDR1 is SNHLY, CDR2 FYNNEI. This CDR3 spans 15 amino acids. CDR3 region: CASGLAGRYTDTQYF. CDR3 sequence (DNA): TGTGCCAGCGGTCTCGCCGGACGATACACAGATACGCAGTATTTT.

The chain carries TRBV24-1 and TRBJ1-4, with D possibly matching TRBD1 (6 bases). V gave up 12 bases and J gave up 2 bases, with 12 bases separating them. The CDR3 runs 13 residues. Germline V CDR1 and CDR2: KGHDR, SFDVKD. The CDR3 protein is CAVQGNTNEKLFF. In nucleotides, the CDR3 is TGTGCCGTACAGGGAAATACTAATGAAAAACTGTTTTTT.

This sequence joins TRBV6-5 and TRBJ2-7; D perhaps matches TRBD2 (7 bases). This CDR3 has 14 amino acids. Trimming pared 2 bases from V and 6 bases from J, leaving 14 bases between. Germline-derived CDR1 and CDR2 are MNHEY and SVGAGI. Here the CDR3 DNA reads TGTGCCAGCAGTTACGAGCACGGGGGGCGCGAGCAGTACTTC. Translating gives CASSYEHGGREQYF.

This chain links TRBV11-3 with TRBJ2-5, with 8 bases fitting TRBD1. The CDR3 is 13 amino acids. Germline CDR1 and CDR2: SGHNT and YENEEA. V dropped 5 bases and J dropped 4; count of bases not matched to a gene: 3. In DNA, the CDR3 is TGTGCCAGCAGCAAAACAGGGGGAGAGACCCAGTACTTC. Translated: CASSKTGGETQYF.

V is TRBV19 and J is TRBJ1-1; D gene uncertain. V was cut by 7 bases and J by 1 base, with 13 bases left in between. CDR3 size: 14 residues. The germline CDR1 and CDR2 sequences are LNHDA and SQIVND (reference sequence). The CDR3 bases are TGTGCCAGTACCCCGGGAGGGTGGAACACTGAAGCTTTCTTT. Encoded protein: CASTPGGWNTEAFF.

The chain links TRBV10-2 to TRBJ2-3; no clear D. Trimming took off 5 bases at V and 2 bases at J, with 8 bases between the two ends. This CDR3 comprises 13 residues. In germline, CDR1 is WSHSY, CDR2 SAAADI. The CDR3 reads CASSSANTDTQYF. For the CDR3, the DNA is TGCGCCAGCAGTTCGGCAAACACAGATACGCAGTATTTT.

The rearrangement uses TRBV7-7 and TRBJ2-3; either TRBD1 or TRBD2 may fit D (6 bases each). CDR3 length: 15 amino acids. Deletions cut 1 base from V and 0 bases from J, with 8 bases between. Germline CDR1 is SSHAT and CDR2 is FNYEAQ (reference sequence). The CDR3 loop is CASSLVGGSTDTQYF. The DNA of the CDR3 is TGTGCCAGCAGCTTAGTAGGGGGGAGCACAGATACGCAGTATTTT.

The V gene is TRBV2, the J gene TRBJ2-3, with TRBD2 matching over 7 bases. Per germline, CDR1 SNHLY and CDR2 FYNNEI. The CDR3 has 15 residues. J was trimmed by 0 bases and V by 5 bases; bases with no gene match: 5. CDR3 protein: CASSISGISTDTQYF. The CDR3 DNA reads TGTGCCAGCAGTATAAGCGGGATAAGCACAGATACGCAGTATTTT.

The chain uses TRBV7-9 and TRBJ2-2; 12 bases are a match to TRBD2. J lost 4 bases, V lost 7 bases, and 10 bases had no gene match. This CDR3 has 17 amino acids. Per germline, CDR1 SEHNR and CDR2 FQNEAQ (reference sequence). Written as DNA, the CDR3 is TGTGCCAGCAAAGACTCTAGCGGGGGGGCTAGCACCGGGGAGCTGTTTTTT. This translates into CASKDSSGGASTGELFF.

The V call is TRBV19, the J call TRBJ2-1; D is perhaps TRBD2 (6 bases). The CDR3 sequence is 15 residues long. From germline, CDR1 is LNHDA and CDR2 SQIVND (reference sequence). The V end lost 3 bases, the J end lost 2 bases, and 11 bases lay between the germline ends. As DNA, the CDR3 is TGTGCCAGTAGTATCGACGGGAGCCCCTACAATGAGCAGTTCTTC. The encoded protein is CASSIDGSPYNEQFF.

The CDR3 sequence is CASSQVFGRGSGANVLTF. For the CDR3, the DNA is TGCGCCAGCAGCCAAGTGTTTGGTCGGGGTTCTGGGGCCAACGTCCTGACTTTC. The chain uses TRBV4-3 and TRBJ2-6, with D possibly being TRBD2 (5 bases). Trimming shortened V by 1 base and J by 1 base, and 14 bases separated the two germline ends. CDR1 LGHNA and CDR2 YSLEER come from the germline V gene. The CDR3 loop spans 18 amino acids.

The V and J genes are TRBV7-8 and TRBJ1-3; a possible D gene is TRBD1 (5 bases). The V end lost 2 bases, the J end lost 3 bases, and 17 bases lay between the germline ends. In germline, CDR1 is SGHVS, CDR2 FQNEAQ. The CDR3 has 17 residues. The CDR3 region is CASSLYGTGSFGNTIYF. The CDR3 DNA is TGTGCCAGCAGCTTATACGGGACGGGGTCCTTTGGAAACACCATATATTTT.

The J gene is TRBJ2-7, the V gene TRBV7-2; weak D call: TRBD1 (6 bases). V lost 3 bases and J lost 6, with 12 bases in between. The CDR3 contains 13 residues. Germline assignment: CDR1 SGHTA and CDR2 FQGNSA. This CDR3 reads CASSFELGGEQYF. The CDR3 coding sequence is TGTGCCAGCAGCTTTGAATTAGGGGGCGAGCAGTACTTC.

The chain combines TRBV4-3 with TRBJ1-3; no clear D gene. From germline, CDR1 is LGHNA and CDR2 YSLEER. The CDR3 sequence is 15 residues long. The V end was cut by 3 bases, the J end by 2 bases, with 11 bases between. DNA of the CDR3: TGCGCCAGCAGCCAGGGGTTTTCCCCTGGAAACACCATATATTTT. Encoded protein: CASSQGFSPGNTIYF.

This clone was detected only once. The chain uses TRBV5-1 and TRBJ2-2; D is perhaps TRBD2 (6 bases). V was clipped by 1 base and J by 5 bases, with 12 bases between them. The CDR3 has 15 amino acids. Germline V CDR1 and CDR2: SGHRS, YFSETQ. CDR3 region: CASSLTGTSTGELFF. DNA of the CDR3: TGCGCCAGCAGCTTGACCGGGACTTCTACCGGGGAGCTGTTTTTT.

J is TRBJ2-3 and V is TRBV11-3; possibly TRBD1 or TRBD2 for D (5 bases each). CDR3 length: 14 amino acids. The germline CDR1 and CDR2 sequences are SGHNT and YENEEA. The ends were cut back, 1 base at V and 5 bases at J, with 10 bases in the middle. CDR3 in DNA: TGTGCCAGCAGCTTAGGACGGGACGGAGATACGCAGTATTTT. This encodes CASSLGRDGDTQYF.

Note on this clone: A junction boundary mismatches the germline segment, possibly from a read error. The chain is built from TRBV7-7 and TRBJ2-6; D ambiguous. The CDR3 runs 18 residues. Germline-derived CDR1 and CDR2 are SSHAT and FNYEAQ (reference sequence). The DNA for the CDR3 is TGTGCTAGCAGCCCCTTAACTGGTGAGATCTCTGGGGCCAACGTCCTGACTTTC. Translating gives CASSPLTGEISGANVLTF.

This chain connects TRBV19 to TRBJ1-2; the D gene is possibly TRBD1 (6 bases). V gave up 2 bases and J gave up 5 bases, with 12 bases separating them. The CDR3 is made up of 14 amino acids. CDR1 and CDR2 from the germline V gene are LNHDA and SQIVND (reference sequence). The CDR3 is CASSIPGTKYGYTF. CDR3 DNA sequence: TGTGCCAGTAGTATACCGGGGACAAAGTATGGCTACACCTTC.

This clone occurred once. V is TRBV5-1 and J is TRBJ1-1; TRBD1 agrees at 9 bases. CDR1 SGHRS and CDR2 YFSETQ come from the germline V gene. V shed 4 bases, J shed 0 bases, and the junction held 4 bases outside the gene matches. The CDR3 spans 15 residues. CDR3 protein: CASSATGGLNTEAFF. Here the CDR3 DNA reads TGCGCCAGCAGCGCGACAGGGGGGTTGAACACTGAAGCTTTCTTT.

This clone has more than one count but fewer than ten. CDR3 sequence reads: CASREWGPYNEQFF. CDR3 nucleotide sequence: TGCGCCAGCAGAGAATGGGGTCCTTACAATGAGCAGTTCTTC. J is TRBJ2-1 and V is TRBV4-1; no clear D. CDR1 is MGHRA and CDR2 is YSYEKL in the germline V gene. The CDR3 extends over 14 amino acids. Deletions cut 6 bases from V and 4 bases from J, with 13 bases between.